The clone carrying this T cell receptor (beta chain) was counted only a few times. As yet, its antigen is unknown. The sample belongs to a study of T cell repertoires in cytomegalovirus infection. General observations from the study: The response measured ex vivo was dominated by TCR beta clonotypes (HLA-C-restricted and CMV-specific).

One entry per CDR3 protein, called by TCRdb with MiXCR from the reads. The sample has about 900,000 distinct CDR3 sequences; approximately 31% are singletons. Germline CDR1 SGDLS, CDR2 YYNGEE. Trimming pared 3 bases from V and 4 bases from J, leaving 7 bases between. This CDR3 is built from 12 residues. The clonotype comes from a human donor in good health (CMV status not recorded). Some clones in this sample may be carry-over from other donors' samples. The chain carries TRBV9 and TRBJ1-1; D not certain. Material: cultured CD8+ T cells from PBMCs, obtained from culture after CMV antigen stimulation. CDR3 DNA sequence: TGTGCCAGCAGCGGTGAAGCCACTGAAGCTTTCTTT. It codes for CASSGEATEAFF.